Sequencing of this T cell receptor beta chain was carried out in a study of blood T cell repertoires in COVID-19. Study as a whole: PBMCs, B-cell-depleted T cells, or T cells provided the cDNA or gDNA that made up the material.

In the study's own analysis: Reference gene primers were amplified, and this amplification served to estimate nucleated cell counts. Assay used: immunoSEQ multiplex PCR; TCRdb lists only in-frame clones, some missing. The D gene and trimming were derived from the DNA, and the V and J assignments and clone size from that table. The profile shows some 190,000 clones, 80% of them singletons. Germline-derived CDR1 and CDR2 are MNHEY and SVGEGT. The CDR3 length is 15 residues. The J segment lost 2 bases and the V segment lost 6 bases, leaving 6 bases of the junction unmatched. The rearrangement joins TRBV6-2 or TRBV6-3 to TRBJ2-1, with 8 bases fitting TRBD1. Sequences were obtained from peripheral blood. This TCR derives from a man aged 60-69 years with acute or convalescent COVID-19. DNA of the CDR3: TGTGCCAGCAGCCCCCGGGACAGGACCTACAATGAGCAGTTCTTC. Its protein is CASSPRDRTYNEQFF.